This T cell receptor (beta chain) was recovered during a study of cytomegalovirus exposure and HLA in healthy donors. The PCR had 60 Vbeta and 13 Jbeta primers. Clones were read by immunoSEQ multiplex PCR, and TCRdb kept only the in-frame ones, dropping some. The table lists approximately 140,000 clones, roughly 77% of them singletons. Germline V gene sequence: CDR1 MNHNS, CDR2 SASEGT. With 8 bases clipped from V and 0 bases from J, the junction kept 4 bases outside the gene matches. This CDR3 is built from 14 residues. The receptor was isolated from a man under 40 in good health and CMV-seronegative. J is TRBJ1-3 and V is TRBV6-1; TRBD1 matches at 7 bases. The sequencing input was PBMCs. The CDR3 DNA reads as TGTGCCAGCCTCCGGGACAGCTCTGGAAACACCATATATTTT. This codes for CASLRDSSGNTIYF.